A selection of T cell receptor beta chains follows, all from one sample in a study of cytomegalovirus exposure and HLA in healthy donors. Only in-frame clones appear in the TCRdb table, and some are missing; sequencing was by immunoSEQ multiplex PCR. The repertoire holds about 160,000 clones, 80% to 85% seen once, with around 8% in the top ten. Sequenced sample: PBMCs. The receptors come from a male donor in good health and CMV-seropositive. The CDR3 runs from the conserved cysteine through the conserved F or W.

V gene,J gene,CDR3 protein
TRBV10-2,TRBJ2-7,CASSGASLARRDYEQYF
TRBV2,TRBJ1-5,CASSEVGGYQPQHF
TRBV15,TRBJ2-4,CATSRDWNRPLAKNIQYF
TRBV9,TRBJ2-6,CASSVDGYGANVLTF
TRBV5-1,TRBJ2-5,CASSLPETRETQYF
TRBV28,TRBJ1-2,CASSLGGGWGYTF
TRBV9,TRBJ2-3,CASSVVGVQATGNTQYF
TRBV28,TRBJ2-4,CASSDSQGARNIQYF
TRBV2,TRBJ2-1,CASRRQIYNEQFF
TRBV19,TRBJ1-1,CASKIVGGPEAFF
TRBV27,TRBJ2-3,CATSRTGARLAPDTQYF
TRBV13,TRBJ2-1,CASSSTRLTDYNEQFF
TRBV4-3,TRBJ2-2,CASSYRGRGELFF
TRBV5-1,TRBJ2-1,CASSGGTGLANNEQFF
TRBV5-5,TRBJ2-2,CASSRPGGTGELFF
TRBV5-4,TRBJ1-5,CASTNLRSAQHF
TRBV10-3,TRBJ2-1,CAIRGSGTPDNEQFF
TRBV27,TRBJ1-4,CASSPTDREVNEKLFF
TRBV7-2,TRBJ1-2,CASSLTGKYGYTF
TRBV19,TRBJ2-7,CASSFFVLDPKGAYEQYF
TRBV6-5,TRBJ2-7,CASSYSGTAYEQYF
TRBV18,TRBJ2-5,CASSPSGQETQYF
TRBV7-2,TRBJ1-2,CASSLSRDTSNYGYTF
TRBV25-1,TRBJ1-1,CASSPEGRTRVGDTEAFF